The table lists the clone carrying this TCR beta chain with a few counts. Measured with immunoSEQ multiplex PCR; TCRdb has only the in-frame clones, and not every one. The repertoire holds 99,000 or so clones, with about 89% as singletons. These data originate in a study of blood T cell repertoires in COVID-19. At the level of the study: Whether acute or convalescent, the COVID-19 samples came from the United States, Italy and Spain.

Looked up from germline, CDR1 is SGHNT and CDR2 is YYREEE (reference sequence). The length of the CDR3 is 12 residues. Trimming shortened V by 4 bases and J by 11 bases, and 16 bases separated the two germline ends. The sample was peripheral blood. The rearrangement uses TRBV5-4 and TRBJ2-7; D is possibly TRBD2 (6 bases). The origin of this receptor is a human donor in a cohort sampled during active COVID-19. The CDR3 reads CASSTRDSTEYF. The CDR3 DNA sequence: TGTGCCAGCAGCACCCGGGACTCCACGGAGTACTTC.